This T cell receptor (beta chain) was found in a study of blood T cell repertoires in COVID-19. This table comes from immunoSEQ multiplex PCR, and its TCRdb copy is limited to in-frame clones, with some not included. The sample shows some 160,000 clones, around 80% of them seen only once. Germline values: CDR1 SGHRS, CDR2 YFSETQ. This CDR3 is 13 amino acids long. The V and J ends lost 0 bases and 6 bases respectively, with 9 bases between them. V is TRBV5-1 and J is TRBJ1-2; no clear D gene. This sequence originates from a woman in her seventies who had recovered from COVID-19. The sample consisted of peripheral blood. The CDR3 loop reads CASSLVGSNGYTF. DNA of the CDR3: TGCGCCAGCAGCTTGGTCGGGAGCAATGGCTACACCTTC.